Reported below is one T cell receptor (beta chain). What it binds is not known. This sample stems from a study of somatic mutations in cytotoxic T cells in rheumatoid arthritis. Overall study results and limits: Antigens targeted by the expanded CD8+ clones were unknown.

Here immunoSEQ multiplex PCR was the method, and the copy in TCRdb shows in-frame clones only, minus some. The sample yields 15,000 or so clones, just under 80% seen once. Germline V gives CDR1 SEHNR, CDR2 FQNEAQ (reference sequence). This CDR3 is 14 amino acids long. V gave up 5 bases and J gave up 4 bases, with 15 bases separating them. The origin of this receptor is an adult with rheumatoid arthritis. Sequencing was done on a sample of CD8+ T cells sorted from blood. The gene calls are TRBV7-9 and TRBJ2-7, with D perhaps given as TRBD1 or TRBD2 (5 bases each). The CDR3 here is CASSTGRVRYEQYF. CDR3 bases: TGTGCCAGCAGCACGGGGCGGGTTCGGTACGAGCAGTACTTC.